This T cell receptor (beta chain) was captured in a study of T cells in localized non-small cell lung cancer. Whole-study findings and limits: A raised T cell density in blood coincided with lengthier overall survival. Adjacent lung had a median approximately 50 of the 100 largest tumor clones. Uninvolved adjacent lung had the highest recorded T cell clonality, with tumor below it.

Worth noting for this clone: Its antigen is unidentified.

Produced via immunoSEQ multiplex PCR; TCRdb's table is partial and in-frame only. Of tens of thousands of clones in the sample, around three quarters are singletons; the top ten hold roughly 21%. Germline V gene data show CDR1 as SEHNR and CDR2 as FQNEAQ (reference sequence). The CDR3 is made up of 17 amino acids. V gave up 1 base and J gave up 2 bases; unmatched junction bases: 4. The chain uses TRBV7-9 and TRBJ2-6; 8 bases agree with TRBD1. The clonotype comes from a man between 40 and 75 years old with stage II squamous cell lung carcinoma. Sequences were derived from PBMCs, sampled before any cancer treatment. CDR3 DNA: TGTGCCAGCAGCTTAGGACAGGGGCTCCCTGGGGCCAACGTCCTGACTTTC. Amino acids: CASSLGQGLPGANVLTF.